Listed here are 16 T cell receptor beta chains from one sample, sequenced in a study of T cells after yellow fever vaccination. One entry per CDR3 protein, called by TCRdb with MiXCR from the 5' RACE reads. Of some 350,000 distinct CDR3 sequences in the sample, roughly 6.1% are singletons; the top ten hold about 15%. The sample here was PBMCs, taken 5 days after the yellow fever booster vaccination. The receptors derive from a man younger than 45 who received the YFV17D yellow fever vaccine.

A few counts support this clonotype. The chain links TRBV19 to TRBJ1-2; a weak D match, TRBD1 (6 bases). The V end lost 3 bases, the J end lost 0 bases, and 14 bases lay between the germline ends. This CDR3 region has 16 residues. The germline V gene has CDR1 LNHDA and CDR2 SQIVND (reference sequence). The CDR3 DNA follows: TGTGCCAGTAGTATTGGACAGCTCCTAACTAACTATGGCTACACCTTC. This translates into CASSIGQLLTNYGYTF.

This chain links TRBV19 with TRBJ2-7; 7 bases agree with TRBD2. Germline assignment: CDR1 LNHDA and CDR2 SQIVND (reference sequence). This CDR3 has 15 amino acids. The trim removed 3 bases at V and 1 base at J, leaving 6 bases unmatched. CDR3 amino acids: CASSIASGSSYEQYF. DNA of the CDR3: TGTGCCAGTAGTATTGCTAGCGGAAGTTCCTACGAGCAGTACTTC.

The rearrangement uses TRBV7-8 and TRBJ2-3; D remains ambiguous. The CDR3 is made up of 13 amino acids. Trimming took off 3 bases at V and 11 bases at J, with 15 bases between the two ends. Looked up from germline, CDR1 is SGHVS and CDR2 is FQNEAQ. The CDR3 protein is CASSFADPDGQYF. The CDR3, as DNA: TGTGCCAGCAGCTTCGCGGACCCAGATGGGCAGTATTTT.

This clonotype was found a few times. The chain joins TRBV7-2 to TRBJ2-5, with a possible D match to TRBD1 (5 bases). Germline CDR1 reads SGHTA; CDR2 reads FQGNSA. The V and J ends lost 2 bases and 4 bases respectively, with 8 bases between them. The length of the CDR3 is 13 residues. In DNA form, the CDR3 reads TGTGCCAGCAGCTTAAAGGGGTCAGAGACCCAGTACTTC. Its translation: CASSLKGSETQYF.

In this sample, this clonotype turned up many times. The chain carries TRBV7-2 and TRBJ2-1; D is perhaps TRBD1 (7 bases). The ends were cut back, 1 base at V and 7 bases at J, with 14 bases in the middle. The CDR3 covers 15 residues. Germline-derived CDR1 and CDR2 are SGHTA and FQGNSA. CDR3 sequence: CASSLGAQGRNEQFF. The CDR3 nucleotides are TGTGCCAGCAGCTTAGGGGCACAGGGGAGGAATGAGCAGTTCTTC.

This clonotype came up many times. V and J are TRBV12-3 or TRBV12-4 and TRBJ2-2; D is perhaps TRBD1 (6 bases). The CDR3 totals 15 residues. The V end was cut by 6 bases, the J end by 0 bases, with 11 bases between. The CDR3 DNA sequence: TGTGCCAGCAGCAAAGGGACAACGAACACCGGGGAGCTGTTTTTT. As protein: CASSKGTTNTGELFF.

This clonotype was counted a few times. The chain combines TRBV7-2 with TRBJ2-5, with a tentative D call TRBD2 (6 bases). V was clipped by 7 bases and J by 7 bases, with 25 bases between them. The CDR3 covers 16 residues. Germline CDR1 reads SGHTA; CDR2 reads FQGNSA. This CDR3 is CASNQIGNYLGGTQYF. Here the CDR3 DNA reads TGTGCCAGCAACCAAATCGGGAACTACCTGGGAGGGACCCAGTACTTC.

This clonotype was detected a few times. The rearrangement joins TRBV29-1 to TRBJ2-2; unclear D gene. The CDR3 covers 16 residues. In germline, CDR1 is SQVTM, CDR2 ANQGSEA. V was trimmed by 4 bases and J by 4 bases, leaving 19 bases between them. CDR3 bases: TGCAGCGTTGGCCGTGGTACGGCTAGAGGCACCGGGGAGCTGTTTTTT. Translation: CSVGRGTARGTGELFF.

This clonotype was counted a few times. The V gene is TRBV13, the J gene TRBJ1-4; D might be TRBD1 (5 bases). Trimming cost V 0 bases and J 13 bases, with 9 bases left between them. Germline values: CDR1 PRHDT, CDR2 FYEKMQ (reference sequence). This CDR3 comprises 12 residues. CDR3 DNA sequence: TGTGCCAGCAGCTTAGGAGGGGCAGCACTGTTTTTT. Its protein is CASSLGGAALFF. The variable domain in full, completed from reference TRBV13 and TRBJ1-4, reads AAGVIQSPRHLIKEKRETATLKCYPIPRHDTVYWYQQGPGQDPQFLISFYEKMQSDKGSIPDRFSAQQFSDYHSELNMSSLELGDSALYFCASSLGGAALFFGSGTQLSVL.

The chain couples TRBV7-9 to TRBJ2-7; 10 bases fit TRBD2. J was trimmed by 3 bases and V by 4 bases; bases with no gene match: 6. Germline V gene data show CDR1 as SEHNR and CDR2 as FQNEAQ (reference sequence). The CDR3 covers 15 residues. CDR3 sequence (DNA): TGTGCCAGCAGCTCCCGGACTAGCGGCGACTACGAGCAGTACTTC. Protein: CASSSRTSGDYEQYF. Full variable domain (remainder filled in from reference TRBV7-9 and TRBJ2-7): DTGVSQNPRHKITKRGQNVTFRCDPISEHNRLYWYRQTLGQGPEFLTYFQNEAQLEKSRLLSDRFSAERPKGSFSTLEIQRTEQGDSAMYLCASSSRTSGDYEQYFGPGTRLTVT.

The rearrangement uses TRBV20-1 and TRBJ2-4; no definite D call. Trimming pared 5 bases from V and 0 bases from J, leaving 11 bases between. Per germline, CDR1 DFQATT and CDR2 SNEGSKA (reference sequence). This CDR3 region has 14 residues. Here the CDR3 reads CSAAARLAKNIQYF. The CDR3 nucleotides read TGCAGTGCTGCCGCACGGCTAGCCAAAAACATTCAGTACTTC.

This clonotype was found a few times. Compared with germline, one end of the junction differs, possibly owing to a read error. This CDR3 is CATSGEGTYDGNTIYF. The CDR3 coding sequence is TGTGCCACCAGCGGAGAAGGGACGTACGATGGAAACACCATATATTTT. The V call is TRBV15, the J call TRBJ1-3; tentatively, D is TRBD1 (5 bases). CDR3 length: 16 amino acids. Germline-derived CDR1 and CDR2 are LNHNV and YYDKDF (reference sequence).

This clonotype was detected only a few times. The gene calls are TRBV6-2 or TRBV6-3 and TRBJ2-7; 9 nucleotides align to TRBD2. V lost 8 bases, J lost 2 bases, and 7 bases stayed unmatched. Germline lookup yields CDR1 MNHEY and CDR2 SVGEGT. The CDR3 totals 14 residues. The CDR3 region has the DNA TGTGCCAGCTGCGCGACTAGCGGACCCTACGAGCAGTACTTC. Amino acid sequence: CASCATSGPYEQYF.

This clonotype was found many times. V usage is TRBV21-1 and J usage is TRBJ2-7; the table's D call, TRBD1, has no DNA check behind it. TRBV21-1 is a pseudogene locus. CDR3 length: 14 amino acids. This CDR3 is CASSGRQDIYEQYF. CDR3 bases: TGTGCCAGCAGCGGACGACAGGATATTTACGAGCAGTACTTC.

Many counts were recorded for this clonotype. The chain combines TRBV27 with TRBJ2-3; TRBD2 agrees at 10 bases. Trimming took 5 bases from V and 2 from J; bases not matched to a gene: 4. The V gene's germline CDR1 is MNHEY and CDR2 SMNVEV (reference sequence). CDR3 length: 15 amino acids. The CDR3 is CASSPGLALTDTQYF. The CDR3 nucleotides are TGTGCCAGCAGTCCGGGACTAGCGCTCACAGATACGCAGTATTTT.

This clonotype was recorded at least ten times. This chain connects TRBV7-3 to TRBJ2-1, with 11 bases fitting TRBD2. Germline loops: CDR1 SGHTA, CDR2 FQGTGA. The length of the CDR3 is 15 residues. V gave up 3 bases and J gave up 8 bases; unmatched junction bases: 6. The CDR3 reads CASSLGPGLADEQFF. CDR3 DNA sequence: TGTGCCAGCAGCTTGGGCCCGGGACTAGCGGATGAGCAGTTCTTC.